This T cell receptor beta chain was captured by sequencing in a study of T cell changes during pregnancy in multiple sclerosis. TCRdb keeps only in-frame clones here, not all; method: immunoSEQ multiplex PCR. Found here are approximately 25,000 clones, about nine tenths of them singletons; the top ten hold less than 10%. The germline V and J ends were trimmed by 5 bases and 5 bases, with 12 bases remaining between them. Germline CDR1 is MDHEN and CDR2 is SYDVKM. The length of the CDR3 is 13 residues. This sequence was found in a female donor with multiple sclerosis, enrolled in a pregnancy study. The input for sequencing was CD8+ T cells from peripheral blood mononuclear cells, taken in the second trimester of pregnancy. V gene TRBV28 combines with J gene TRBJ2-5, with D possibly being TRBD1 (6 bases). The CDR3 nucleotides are TGTGCCAGCAGTCTTGGGGGCTGGGAGACCCAGTACTTC. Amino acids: CASSLGGWETQYF.